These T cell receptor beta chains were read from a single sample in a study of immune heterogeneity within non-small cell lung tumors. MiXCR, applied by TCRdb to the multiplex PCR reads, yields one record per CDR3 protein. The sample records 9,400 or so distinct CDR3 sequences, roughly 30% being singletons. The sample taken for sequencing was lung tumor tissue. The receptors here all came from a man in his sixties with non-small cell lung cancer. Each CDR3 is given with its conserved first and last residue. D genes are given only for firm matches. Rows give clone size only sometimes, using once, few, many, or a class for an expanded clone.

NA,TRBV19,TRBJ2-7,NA,CASSIGASSYEQYF,TGTGCCAGTAGTATCGGGGCGTCTTCCTACGAGCAGTACTTC
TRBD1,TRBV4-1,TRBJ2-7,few,CASSQDVPGRGREQYF,TGCGCCAGCAGCCAAGATGTCCCGGGCAGGGGGCGAGAGCAGTACTTC
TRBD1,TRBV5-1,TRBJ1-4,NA,CASSIYRGNGEKLFF,TGCGCCAGCAGCATTTACAGGGGAAACGGTGAAAAACTGTTTTTT
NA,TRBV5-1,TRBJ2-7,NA,CASSLGGSYSYEQYF,TGCGCCAGCAGCTTGGGTGGGAGTTACTCCTACGAGCAGTACTTC
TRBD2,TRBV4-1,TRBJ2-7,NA,CASSQEPPSGSYSDEQYF,TGCGCCAGCAGCCAAGAACCACCTAGCGGGAGTTATTCCGACGAGCAGTACTTC
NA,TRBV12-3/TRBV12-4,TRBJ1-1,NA,CASTLQGGTEAFF,TGTGCCAGCACTCTACAGGGCGGCACTGAAGCTTTCTTT
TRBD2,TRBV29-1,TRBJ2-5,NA,CSVRRGLAGGETQYF,TGCAGCGTCAGACGGGGACTAGCGGGAGGAGAGACCCAGTACTTC
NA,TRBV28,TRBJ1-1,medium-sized,CASSSTFIMNTEAFF,TGTGCCAGCAGCTCGACTTTTATCATGAACACTGAAGCTTTCTTT
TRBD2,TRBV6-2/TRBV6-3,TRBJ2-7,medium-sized,CASSYSVGRLAFSYEQYF,TGTGCCAGCAGTTACTCTGTGGGGAGACTAGCATTTTCCTACGAGCAGTACTTC
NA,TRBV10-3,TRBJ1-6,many,CAISAPGHQNSPLHF,TGTGCCATCAGTGCCCCGGGACACCAAAATTCACCCCTCCACTTT
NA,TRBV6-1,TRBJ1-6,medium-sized,CASRFTYNSPLHF,TGTGCCAGCAGATTTACCTATAATTCACCCCTCCACTTT
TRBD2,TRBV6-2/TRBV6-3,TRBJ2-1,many,CASSPSGRIKQFF,TGTGCCAGCAGTCCTAGCGGGAGAATAAAGCAGTTCTTC
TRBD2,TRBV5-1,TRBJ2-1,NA,CASNKRDSNEQFF,TGCGCCAGCAATAAGCGGGACTCCAATGAGCAGTTCTTC
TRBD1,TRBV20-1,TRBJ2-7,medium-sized,CSATGQGHEQYF,TGCAGTGCGACGGGACAGGGGCACGAGCAGTACTTC
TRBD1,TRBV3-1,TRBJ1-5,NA,CASSQGGQGMGQPQHF,TGTGCCAGCAGCCAAGGGGGACAGGGGATGGGTCAGCCCCAGCATTTT
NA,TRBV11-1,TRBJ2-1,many,CASRKDQAHNEQFF,TGTGCCAGCAGGAAAGACCAGGCCCACAATGAGCAGTTCTTC
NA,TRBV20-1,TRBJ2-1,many,CSAGGLGPRADNEQFF,TGCAGTGCTGGGGGTCTCGGCCCCAGGGCCGACAATGAGCAGTTCTTC
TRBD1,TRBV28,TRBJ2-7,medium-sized,CASSYTGQGGEQYF,TGTGCCAGCAGTTACACGGGACAGGGGGGTGAGCAGTACTTC
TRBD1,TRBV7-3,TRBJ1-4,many,CASSKDRDEKLFF,TGTGCCAGCAGCAAGGACAGGGATGAAAAACTGTTTTTT
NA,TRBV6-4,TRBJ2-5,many,CASSEEKETQYF,TGTGCCAGCAGTGAAGAGAAAGAGACCCAGTACTTC
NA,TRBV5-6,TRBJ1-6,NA,CASSLVGRPNSPLHF,TGTGCCAGCAGCTTGGTTGGCAGACCTAATTCACCCCTCCACTTT
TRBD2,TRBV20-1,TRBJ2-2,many,CSCPGTSGSYTGELFF,TGCAGTTGTCCCGGGACTAGCGGGAGTTACACCGGGGAGCTGTTTTTT
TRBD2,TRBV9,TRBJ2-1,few,CASSVGLAETATGEQFF,TGTGCCAGCAGCGTCGGACTAGCGGAAACTGCTACGGGTGAGCAGTTCTTC
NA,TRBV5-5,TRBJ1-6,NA,CASSRDSGRLGSPLHF,TGTGCCAGCAGCCGGGATTCGGGGAGGTTAGGTTCACCCCTCCACTTT
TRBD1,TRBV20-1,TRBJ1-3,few,CSARDRGGGDRERSSGNTIYF,TGCAGTGCTAGAGATCGGGGGGGGGGGGACAGAGAACGTAGCTCTGGAAACACCATATATTTT
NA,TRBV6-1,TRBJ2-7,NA,CASSDWYEQYF,TGTGCCAGCAGTGATTGGTACGAGCAGTACTTC
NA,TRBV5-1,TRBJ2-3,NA,CASSAEGGGFTDTQYF,TGCGCCAGCAGCGCGGAGGGGGGAGGATTCACAGATACGCAGTATTTT
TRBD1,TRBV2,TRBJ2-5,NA,CASSEAWGTLTGSETQYF,TGTGCCAGCAGTGAGGCCTGGGGCACCCTGACAGGGTCGGAGACCCAGTACTTC
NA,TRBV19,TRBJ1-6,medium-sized,CASSILGPNNSPLHF,TGTGCCAGTAGTATCTTGGGACCGAATAATTCACCCCTCCACTTT
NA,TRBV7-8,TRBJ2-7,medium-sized,CASSPTETSYEQYF,TGTGCCAGCAGCCCTACCGAAACAAGCTACGAGCAGTACTTC
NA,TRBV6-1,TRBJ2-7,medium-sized,CASIDIGLPSYEQYF,TGTGCCAGCATCGATATTGGACTCCCGAGCTACGAGCAGTACTTC
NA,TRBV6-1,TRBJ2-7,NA,CAGSTDSRRGQYF,TGTGCCGGCAGCACCGACAGTCGACGAGGGCAGTACTTC
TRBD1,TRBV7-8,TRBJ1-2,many,CASSPRTGNAYGYTF,TGTGCCAGCAGCCCAAGGACAGGGAATGCCTATGGCTACACCTTC
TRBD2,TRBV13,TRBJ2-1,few,CASSLAGGSYNEQFF,TGTGCCAGCAGCTTAGCGGGAGGCTCCTACAATGAGCAGTTCTTC
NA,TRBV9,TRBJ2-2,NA,CASSASPDTNTGELFF,TGTGCCAGCAGCGCCTCTCCGGACACCAACACCGGGGAGCTGTTTTTT
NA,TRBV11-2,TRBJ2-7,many,CASSFGGSYEQCF,TGTGCCAGCAGCTTCGGGGGCAGCTACGAGCAGTGCTTC
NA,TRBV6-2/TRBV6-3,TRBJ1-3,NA,CASRTTGSSGNTIYF,TGTGCCAGCCGAACTACAGGGAGCTCTGGAAACACCATATATTTT
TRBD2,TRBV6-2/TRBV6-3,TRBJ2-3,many,CVSRALAGDTQYF,TGTGTCAGCCGGGCTCTAGCGGGAGATACGCAGTATTTT
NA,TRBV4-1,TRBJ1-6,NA,CASSQVVGGYNSPLHF,TGCGCCAGCAGCCAAGTGGTCGGGGGGTATAATTCACCCCTCCACTTT
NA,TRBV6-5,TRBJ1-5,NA,CASSSIQVRYSNQPQHF,TGTGCCAGCAGTTCAATACAGGTTCGCTATAGCAATCAGCCCCAGCATTTT
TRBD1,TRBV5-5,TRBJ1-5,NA,CASSLEDRGSQPQHF,TGTGCCAGCAGCTTGGAGGACAGGGGCAGTCAGCCCCAGCATTTT
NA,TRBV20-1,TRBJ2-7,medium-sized,CSARDLGSSYEQYF,TGCAGTGCTAGAGATCTCGGCAGCTCCTACGAGCAGTACTTC
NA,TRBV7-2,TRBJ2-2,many,CASSYPKGPGTGELFF,TGTGCCAGCAGCTACCCCAAGGGACCCGGCACCGGGGAGCTGTTTTTT
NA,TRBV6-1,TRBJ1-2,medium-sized,CASSPSLLYYGYTF,TGTGCCAGCAGCCCGTCTTTATTGTACTATGGCTACACCTTC
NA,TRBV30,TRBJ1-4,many,CAWSVGDGNEKLFF,TGTGCCTGGAGTGTAGGGGACGGTAATGAAAAACTGTTTTTT
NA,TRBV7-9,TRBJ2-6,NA,CASSREGIVLTF,TGTGCCAGCAGCCGAGAGGGTATCGTCCTGACTTTC
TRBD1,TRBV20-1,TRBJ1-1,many,CSAPRQGGTEAFF,TGCAGTGCTCCCAGACAGGGAGGTACTGAAGCTTTCTTT
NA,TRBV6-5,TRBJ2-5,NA,CASSYWREETQYF,TGTGCCAGCAGTTACTGGCGGGAAGAGACCCAGTACTTC
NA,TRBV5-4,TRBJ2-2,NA,CASSLARGRSGELFF,TGTGCCAGCAGCTTGGCTAGGGGGAGGTCCGGGGAGCTGTTTTTT
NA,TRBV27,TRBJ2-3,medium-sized,CASSLSRTSSTDTQYF,TGTGCCAGCAGTTTAAGTAGAACATCTAGCACAGATACGCAGTATTTT
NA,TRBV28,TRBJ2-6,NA,CASSLRGSGANVLTF,TGTGCCAGCAGTCTGAGGGGCTCTGGGGCCAACGTCCTGACTTTC
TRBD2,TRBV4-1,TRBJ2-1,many,CASSQQASGRARSYNEQFF,TGCGCCAGCAGCCAACAAGCTAGCGGGAGGGCCCGCTCCTACAATGAGCAGTTCTTC
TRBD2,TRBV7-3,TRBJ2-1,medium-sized,CASSRTSANNEQFF,TGTGCCAGCAGCCGGACTAGCGCAAACAATGAGCAGTTCTTC
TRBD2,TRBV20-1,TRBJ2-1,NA,CSASLASGRRSYNEQFF,TGCAGTGCTAGTTTGGCTAGCGGGAGGAGATCCTACAATGAGCAGTTCTTC
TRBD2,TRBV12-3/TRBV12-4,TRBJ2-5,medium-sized,CASSLSGVETQYF,TGTGCCAGCAGTTTAAGCGGGGTGGAGACCCAGTACTTC